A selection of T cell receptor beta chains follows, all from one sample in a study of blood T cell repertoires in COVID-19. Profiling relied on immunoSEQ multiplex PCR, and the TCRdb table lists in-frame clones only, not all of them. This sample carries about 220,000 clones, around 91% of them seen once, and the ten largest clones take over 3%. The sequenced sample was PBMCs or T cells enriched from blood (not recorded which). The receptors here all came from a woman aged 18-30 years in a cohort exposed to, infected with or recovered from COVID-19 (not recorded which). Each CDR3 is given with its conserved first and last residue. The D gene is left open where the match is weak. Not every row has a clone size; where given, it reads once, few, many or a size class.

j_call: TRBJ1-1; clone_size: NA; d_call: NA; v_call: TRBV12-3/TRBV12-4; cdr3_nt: TGTGCCAGCAGGGGGGGTCTTACTGAAGCTTTCTTT; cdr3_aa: CASRGGLTEAFF
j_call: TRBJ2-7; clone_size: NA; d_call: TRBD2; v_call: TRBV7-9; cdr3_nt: TGTGCCAGCAGCTTAACGAGCGACCACCTTAGCGGGGCCGTCAGGGAGCAGTACTTC; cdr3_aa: CASSLTSDHLSGAVREQYF
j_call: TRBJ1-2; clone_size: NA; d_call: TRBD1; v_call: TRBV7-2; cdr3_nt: TGTGCCAGCAGCCCACAAAGGGGGACAGGGGATGGCTACACCTTC; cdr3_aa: CASSPQRGTGDGYTF
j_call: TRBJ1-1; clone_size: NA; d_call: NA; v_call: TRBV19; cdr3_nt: TGTGCCAGTAGTCGACAGGCCCAGAACACTGAAGCTTTCTTT; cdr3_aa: CASSRQAQNTEAFF
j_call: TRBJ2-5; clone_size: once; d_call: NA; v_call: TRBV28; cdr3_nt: TGTGCCAGCGGAACAGCTAACCAAGAGACCCAGTACTTC; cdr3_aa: CASGTANQETQYF
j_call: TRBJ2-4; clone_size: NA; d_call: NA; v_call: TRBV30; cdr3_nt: TGTGCCTTCCCGGGGGTAGCCAAAAACATTCAGTACTTC; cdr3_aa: CAFPGVAKNIQYF
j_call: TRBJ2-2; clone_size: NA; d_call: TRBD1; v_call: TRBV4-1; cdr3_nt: TGCGCCAGCAGCCCGGTGGCCAGGGGGTGGTTGTTTTTT; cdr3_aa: CASSPVARGWLFF
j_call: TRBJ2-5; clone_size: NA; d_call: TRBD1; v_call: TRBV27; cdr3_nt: TGTGCCAGCAGTTCGGCCGGGACAGGGGAAGAGACCCAGTACTTC; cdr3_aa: CASSSAGTGEETQYF
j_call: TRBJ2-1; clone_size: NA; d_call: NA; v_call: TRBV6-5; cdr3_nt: TGTGCCAGCAGTCTAGCAGATGAGCAGTTCTTC; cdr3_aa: CASSLADEQFF
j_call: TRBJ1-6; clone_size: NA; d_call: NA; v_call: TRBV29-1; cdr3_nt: TGCAGCGCTCGACAGAATTATAATTCACCCCTCCACTTT; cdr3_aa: CSARQNYNSPLHF
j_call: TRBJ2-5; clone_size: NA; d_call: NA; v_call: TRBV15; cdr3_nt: TGTGCCACCAGCGGCGGAGGAGTTCAAGAGACCCAGTACTTC; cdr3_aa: CATSGGGVQETQYF
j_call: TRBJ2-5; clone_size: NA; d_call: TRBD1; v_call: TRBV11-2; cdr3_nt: TGTGCCAGCAGCTCGCCAACGACAGGGTTTGGGGAGACCCAGTACTTC; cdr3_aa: CASSSPTTGFGETQYF
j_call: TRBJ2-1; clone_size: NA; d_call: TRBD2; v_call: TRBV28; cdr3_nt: TGTGCCAGCAGTATACTACTAGCGGGAGGGCCGGTGGATGAGCAGTTCTTC; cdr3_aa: CASSILLAGGPVDEQFF
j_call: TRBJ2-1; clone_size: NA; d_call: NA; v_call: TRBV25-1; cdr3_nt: TGTGCCAGCAGTGAGAACAGGGTCTATGAGCAGTTCTTC; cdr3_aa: CASSENRVYEQFF
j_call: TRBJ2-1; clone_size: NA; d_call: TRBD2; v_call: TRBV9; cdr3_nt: TGTGCCAGCAGCCCGTCGGGGGGGGCTTTCAATGAGCAGTTCTTC; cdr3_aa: CASSPSGGAFNEQFF